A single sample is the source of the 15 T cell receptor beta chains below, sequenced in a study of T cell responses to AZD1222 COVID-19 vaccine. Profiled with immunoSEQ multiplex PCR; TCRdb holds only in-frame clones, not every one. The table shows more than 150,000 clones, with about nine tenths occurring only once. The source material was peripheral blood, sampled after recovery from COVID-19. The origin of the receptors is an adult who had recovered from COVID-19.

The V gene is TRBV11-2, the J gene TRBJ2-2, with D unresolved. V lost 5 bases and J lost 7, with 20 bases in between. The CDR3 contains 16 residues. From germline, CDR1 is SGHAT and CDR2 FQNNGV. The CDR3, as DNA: TGTGCCAGCAGCCCCAGGAACCGCTTTGGCGGCGGGGAGCTGTTTTTT. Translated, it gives CASSPRNRFGGGELFF. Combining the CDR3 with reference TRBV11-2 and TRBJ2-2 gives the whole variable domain EAGVAQSPRYKIIEKRQSVAFWCNPISGHATLYWYQQILGQGPKLLIQFQNNGVVDDSQLPKDRFSAERLKGVDSTLKIQPAKLEDSAVYLCASSPRNRFGGGELFFGEGSRLTVL.

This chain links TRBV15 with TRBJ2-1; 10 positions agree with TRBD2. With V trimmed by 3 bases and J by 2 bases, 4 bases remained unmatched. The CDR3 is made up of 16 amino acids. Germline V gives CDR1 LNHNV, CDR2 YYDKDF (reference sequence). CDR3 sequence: CATSRVLAGAYNEQFF. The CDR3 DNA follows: TGTGCCACCAGCAGGGTCCTAGCGGGAGCCTACAATGAGCAGTTCTTC.

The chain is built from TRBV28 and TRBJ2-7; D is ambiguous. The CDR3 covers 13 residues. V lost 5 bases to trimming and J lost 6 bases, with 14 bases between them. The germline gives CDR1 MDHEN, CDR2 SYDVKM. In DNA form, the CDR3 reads TGTGCCAGCAGTCCGTCCTCAGTCGGCGAGCAGTACTTC. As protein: CASSPSSVGEQYF. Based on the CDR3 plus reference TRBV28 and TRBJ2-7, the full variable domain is DVKVTQSSRYLVKRTGEKVFLECVQDMDHENMFWYRQDPGLGLRLIYFSYDVKMKEKGDIPEGYSVSREKKERFSLILESASTNQTSMYLCASSPSSVGEQYFGPGTRLTVT.

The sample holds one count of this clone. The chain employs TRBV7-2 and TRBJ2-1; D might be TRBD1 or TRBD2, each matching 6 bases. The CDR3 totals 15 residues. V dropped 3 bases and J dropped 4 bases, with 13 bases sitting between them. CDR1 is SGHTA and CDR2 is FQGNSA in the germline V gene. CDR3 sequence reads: CASSLVGGGYNEQFF. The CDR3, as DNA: TGTGCCAGCAGCTTGGTCGGAGGGGGTTACAATGAGCAGTTCTTC. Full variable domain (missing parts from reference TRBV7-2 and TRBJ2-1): GAGVSQSPSNKVTEKGKDVELRCDPISGHTALYWYRQSLGQGLEFLIYFQGNSAPDKSGLPSDRFSAERTGGSVSTLTIQRTQQEDSAVYLCASSLVGGGYNEQFFGPGTRLTVL.

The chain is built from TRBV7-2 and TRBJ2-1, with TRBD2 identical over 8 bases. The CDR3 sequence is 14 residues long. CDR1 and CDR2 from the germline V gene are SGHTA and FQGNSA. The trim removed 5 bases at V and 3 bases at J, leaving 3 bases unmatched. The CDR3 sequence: CASSQGTSYNEQFF. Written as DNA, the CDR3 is TGTGCCAGCAGCCAGGGGACTAGCTACAATGAGCAGTTCTTC.

The chain's CDR3 is CASRTTPNTEAFF. In DNA, the CDR3 is TGTGCCAGCAGAACTACACCGAACACTGAAGCTTTCTTT. The chain employs TRBV28 and TRBJ1-1, with D unclear. The CDR3 runs 13 residues. Germline assignment: CDR1 MDHEN and CDR2 SYDVKM. With 6 bases removed from V and 1 base from J, the gap between germline ends came to 9 bases.

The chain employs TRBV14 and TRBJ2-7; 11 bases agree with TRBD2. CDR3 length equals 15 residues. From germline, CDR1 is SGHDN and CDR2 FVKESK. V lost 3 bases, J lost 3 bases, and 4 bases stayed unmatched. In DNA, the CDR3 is TGTGCCAGCAGCCACGGGACTAGCGGCGTCTACGAGCAGTACTTC. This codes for CASSHGTSGVYEQYF.

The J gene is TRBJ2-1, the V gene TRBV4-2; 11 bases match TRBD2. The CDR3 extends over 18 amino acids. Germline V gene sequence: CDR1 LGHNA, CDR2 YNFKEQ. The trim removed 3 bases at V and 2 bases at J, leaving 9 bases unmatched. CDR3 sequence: CASSHPTSGSVAYNEQFF. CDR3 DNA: TGTGCCAGCAGCCACCCCACTAGCGGGAGTGTGGCCTACAATGAGCAGTTCTTC.

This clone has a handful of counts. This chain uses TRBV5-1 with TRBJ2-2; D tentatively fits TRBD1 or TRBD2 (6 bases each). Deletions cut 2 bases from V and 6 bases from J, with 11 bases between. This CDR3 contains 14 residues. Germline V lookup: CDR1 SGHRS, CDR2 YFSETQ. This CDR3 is CASSFGGLAGELFF. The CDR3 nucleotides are TGCGCCAGCAGCTTTGGGGGGCTCGCCGGGGAGCTGTTTTTT.

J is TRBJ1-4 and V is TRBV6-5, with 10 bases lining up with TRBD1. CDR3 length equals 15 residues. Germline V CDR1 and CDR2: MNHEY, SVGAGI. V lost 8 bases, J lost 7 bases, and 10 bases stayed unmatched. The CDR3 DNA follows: TGTGCCAGCGGTACCGGGACAGGGGACGGTGAAAAACTGTTTTTT. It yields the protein CASGTGTGDGEKLFF.

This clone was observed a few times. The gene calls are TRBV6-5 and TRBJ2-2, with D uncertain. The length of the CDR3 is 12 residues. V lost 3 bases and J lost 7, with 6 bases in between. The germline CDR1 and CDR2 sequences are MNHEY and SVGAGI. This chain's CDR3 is CASSYNGGELFF. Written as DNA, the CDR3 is TGTGCCAGCAGTTATAACGGCGGGGAGCTGTTTTTT.

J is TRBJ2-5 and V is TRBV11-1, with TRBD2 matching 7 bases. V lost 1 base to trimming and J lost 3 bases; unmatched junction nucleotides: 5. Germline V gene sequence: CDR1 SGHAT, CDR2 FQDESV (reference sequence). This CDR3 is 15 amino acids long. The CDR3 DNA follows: TGTGCCAGCAGCTTAGGGGGGGGAGGTAAAGAGACCCAGTACTTC. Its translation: CASSLGGGGKETQYF.

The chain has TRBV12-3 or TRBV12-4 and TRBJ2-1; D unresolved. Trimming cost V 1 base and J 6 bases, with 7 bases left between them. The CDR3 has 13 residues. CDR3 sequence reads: CASSLVQVNEQFF. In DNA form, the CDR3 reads TGTGCCAGCAGTTTAGTGCAGGTCAATGAGCAGTTCTTC.

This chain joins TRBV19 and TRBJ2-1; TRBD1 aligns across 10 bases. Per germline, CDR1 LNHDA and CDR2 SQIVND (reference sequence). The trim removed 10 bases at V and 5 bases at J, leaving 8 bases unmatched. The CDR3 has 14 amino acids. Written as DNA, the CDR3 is TGTGCCACCTCGACAGGGGGCGCCCACAATGAGCAGTTCTTC. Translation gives CATSTGGAHNEQFF. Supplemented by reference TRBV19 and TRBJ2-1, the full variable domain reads DGGITQSPKYLFRKEGQNVTLSCEQNLNHDAMYWYRQDPGQGLRLIYYSQIVNDFQKGDIAEGYSVSREKKESFPLTVTSAQKNPTAFYLCATSTGGAHNEQFFGPGTRLTVL.

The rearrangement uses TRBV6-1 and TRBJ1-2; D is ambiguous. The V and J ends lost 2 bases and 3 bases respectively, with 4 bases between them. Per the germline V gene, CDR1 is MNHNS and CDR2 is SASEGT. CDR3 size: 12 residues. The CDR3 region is CASSEKDYGYTF. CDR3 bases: TGTGCCAGCAGTGAAAAAGACTATGGCTACACCTTC.